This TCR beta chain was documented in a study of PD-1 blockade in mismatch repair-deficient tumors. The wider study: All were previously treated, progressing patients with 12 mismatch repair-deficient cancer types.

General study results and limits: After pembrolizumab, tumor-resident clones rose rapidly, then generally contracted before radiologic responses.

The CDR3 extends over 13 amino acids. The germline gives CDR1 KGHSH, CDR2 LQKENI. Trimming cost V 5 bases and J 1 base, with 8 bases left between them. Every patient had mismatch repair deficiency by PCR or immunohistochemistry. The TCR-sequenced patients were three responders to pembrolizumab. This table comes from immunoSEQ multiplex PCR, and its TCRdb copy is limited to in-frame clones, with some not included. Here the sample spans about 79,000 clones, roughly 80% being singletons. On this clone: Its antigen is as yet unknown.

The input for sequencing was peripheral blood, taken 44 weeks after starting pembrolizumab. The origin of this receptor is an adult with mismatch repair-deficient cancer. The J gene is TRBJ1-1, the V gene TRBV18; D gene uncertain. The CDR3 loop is CASSSEKNTEAFF. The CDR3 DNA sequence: TGTGCCAGCTCATCAGAGAAGAACACTGAAGCTTTCTTT. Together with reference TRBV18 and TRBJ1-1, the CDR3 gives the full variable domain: NAGVMQNPRHLVRRRGQEARLRCSPMKGHSHVYWYRQLPEEGLKFMVYLQKENIIDESGMPKERFSAEFPKEGPSILRIQQVVRGDSAAYFCASSSEKNTEAFFGQGTRLTVV.